This TCR beta chain was obtained from a study of blood T cell repertoires in COVID-19. This CDR3 region has 14 residues. CDR1 is SGHTA and CDR2 is FQGNSA in the germline V gene. Trimming stripped 2 bases from V and 1 base from J, with 8 bases between. TCRdb keeps only in-frame clones here, not all; method: immunoSEQ multiplex PCR. The table records 55,000 to 65,000 clones, around 90% of them present only once. This sequence originates from a man between 60 and 75 years old with acute or convalescent COVID-19. Sample: peripheral blood. The V call is TRBV7-2, the J call TRBJ1-1; D unresolved. The CDR3 sequence is CASSLTATNTEAFF. The CDR3 DNA reads TGTGCCAGCAGCTTAACAGCTACGAACACTGAAGCTTTCTTT.